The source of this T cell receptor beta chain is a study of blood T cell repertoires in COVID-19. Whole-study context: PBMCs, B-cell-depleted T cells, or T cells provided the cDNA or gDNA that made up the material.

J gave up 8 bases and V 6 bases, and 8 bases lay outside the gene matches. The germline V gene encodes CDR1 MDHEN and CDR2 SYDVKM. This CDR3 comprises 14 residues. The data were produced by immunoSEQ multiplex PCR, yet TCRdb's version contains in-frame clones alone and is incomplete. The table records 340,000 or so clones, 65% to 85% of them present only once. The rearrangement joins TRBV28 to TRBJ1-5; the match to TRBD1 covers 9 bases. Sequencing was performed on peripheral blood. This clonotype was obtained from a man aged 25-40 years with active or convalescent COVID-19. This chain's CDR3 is CASSLTGGRKPQHF. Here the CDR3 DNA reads TGTGCCAGCAGCCTTACAGGGGGCAGAAAGCCCCAGCATTTT.